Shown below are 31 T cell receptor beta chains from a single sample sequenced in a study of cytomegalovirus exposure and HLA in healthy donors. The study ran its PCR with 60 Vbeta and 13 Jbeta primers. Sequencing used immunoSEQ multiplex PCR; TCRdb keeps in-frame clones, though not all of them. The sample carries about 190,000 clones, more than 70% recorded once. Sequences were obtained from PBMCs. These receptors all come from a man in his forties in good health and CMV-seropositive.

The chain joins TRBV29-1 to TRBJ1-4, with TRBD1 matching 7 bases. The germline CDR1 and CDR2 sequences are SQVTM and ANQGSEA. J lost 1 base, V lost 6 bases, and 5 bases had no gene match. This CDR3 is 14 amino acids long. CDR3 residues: CSVAGGRTNEKLFF. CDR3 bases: TGCAGCGTCGCAGGGGGTAGAACTAATGAAAAACTGTTTTTT.

CDR3 in amino acids: CAWSDLRGGMGTEAFF. The CDR3 DNA sequence: TGTGCCTGGAGCGACTTGCGGGGGGGCATGGGCACTGAAGCTTTCTTT. The chain is built from TRBV30 and TRBJ1-1; D may be TRBD1 (6 bases). The germline V and J ends were trimmed by 3 bases and 4 bases, with 21 bases remaining between them. This CDR3 has 16 residues. Germline CDR1 is GTSNPN and CDR2 is SVGIG (reference sequence).

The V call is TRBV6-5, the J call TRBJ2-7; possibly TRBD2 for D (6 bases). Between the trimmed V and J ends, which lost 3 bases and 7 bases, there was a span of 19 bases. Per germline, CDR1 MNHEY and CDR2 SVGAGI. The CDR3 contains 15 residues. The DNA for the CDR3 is TGTGCCAGCAGTTATGGGACTTTTCCTCTTGGGGAGCAGTACTTC. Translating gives CASSYGTFPLGEQYF.

Written as DNA, the CDR3 is TGCGCCAGCAGCCAAGATCGACTAGCGGGAGGGCCGCCTGGGGCCAACGTCCTGACTTTC. Its translation: CASSQDRLAGGPPGANVLTF. The rearrangement joins TRBV4-1 to TRBJ2-6; 14 bases fit TRBD2. The V gene end was trimmed by 0 bases and the J gene end by 2 bases; junction bases not matched to a gene: 6. The CDR3 covers 20 residues. CDR1 is MGHRA and CDR2 is YSYEKL in the germline V gene.

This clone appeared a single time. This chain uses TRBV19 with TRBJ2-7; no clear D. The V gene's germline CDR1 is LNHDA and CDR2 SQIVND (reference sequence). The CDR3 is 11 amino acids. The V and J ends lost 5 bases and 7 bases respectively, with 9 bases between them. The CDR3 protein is CASSALREQYF. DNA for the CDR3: TGTGCCAGTAGTGCTCTACGAGAGCAGTACTTC.

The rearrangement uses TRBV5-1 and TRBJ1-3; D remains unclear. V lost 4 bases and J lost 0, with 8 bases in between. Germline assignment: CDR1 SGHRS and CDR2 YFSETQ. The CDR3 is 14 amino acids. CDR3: CASSETHSGNTIYF. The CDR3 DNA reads TGCGCCAGCAGCGAGACACACTCTGGAAACACCATATATTTT.

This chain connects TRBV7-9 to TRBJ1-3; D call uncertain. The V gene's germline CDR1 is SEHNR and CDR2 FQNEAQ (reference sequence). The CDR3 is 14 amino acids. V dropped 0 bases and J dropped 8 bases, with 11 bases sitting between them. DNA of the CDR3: TGTGCCAGCAGCTTAGCCGCCAGGAAGGACACCATATATTTT. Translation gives CASSLAARKDTIYF. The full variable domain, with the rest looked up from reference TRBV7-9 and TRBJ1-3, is DTGVSQNPRHKITKRGQNVTFRCDPISEHNRLYWYRQTLGQGPEFLTYFQNEAQLEKSRLLSDRFSAERPKGSFSTLEIQRTEQGDSAMYLCASSLAARKDTIYFGEGSWLTVV.

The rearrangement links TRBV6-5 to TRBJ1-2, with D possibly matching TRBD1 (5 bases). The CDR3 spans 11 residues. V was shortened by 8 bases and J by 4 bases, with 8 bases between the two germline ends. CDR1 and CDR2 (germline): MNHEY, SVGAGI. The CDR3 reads CASHGGYGYTF. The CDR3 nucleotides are TGTGCCAGCCACGGGGGCTATGGCTACACCTTC.

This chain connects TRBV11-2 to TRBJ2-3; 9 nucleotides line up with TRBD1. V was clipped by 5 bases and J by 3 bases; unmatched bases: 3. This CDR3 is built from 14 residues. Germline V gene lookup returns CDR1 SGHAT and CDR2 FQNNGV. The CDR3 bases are TGTGCCAGCAGCCTGACAGGGGGAACAGATACGCAGTATTTT. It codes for CASSLTGGTDTQYF.

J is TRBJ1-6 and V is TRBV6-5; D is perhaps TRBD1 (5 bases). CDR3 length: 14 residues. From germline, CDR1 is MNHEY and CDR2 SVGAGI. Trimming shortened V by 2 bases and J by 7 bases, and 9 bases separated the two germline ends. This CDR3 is CASSYAGLNSPLHF. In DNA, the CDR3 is TGTGCCAGCAGTTACGCAGGGCTCAATTCACCCCTCCACTTT.

Here the CDR3 reads CASSEGLAGAYNEQFF. CDR3 in DNA: TGTGCCAGCAGCGAGGGACTAGCGGGGGCTTACAATGAGCAGTTCTTC. The genes are TRBV9 and TRBJ2-1, with 14 bases aligning to TRBD2. With V trimmed by 3 bases and J by 4 bases, 3 bases remained unmatched. This CDR3 is 16 amino acids long. Germline CDR1 is SGDLS and CDR2 is YYNGEE.

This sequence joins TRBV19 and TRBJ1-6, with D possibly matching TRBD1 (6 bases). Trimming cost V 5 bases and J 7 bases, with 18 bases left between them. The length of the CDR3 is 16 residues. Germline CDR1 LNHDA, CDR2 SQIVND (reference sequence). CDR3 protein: CASSPHPTGLNSPLHF. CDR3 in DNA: TGTGCCAGTAGTCCTCATCCGACAGGTCTGAATTCACCCCTCCACTTT. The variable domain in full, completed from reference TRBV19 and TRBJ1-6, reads DGGITQSPKYLFRKEGQNVTLSCEQNLNHDAMYWYRQDPGQGLRLIYYSQIVNDFQKGDIAEGYSVSREKKESFPLTVTSAQKNPTAFYLCASSPHPTGLNSPLHFGNGTRLTVT.

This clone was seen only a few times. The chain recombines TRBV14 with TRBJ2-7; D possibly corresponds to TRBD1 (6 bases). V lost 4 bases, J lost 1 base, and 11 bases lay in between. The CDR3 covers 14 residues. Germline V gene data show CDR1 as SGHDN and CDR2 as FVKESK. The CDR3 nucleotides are TGTGCCAGCAGCCTCAAGGGGGAATCCTACGAGCAGTACTTC. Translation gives CASSLKGESYEQYF.

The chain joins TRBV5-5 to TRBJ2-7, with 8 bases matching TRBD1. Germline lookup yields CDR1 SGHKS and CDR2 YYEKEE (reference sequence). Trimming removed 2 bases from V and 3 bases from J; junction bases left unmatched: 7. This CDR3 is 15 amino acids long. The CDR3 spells CASSFSGQVLYEQYF. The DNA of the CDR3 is TGTGCCAGCAGCTTCTCGGGACAGGTCCTCTACGAGCAGTACTTC.

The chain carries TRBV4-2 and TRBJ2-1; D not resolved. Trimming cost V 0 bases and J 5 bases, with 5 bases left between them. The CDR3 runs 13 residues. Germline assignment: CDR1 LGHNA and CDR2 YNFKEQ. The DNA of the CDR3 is TGTGCCAGCAGCCAAGACTCTGACAATGAGCAGTTCTTC. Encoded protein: CASSQDSDNEQFF.

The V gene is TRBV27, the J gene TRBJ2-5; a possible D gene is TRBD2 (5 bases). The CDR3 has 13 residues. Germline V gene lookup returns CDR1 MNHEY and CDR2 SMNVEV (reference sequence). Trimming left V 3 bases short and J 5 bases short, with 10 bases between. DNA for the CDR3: TGTGCCAGCAGTTTTGGATTAGCGGAGACCCAGTACTTC. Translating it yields CASSFGLAETQYF.

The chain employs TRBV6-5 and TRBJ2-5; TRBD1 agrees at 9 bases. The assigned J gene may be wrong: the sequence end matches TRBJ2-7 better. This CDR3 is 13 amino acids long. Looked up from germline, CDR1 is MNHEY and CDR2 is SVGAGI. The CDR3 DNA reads TGTGCCAGCAGAGGACAGGGGTCTGACGAGCAGTACTTC. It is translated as CASRGQGSDEQYF.

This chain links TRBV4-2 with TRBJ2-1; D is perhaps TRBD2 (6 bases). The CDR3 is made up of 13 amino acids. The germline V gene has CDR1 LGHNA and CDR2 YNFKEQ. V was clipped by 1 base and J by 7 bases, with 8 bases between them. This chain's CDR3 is CASSQVEGNEQFF. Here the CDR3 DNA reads TGTGCCAGCAGCCAAGTGGAGGGGAATGAGCAGTTCTTC.

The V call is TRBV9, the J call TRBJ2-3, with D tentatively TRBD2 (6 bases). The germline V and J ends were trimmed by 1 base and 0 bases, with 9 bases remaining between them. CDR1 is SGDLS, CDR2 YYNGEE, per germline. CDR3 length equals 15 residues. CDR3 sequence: CASSVYGTSTDTQYF. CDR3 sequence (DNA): TGTGCCAGCAGCGTATACGGGACTAGCACAGATACGCAGTATTTT.

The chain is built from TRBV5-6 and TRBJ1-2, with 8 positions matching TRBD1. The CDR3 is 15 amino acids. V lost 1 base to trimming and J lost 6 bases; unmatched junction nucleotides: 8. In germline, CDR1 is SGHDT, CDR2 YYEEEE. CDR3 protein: CASSLIGRGQHGYTF. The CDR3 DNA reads TGTGCCAGCAGCTTGATCGGCAGGGGGCAACATGGCTACACCTTC.

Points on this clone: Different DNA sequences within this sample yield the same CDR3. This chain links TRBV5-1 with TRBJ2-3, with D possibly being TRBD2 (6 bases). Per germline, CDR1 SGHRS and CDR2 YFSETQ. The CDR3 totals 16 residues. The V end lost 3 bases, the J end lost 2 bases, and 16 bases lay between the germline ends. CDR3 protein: CASSSWRGGLTDTQYF. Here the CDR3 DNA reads TGCGCCAGCAGCTCGTGGCGGGGAGGTCTCACAGATACGCAGTATTTT.

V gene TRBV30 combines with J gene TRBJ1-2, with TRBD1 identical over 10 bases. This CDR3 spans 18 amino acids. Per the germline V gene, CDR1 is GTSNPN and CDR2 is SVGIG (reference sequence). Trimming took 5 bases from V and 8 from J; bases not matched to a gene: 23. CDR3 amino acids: CAWGREASGTGDVRGYTF. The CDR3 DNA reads TGTGCCTGGGGGCGTGAGGCCTCCGGGACAGGGGATGTGAGAGGCTACACCTTC.

CDR3 protein: CASSLMGLSGNEQFF. In DNA form, the CDR3 reads TGTGCCAGCAGCTTGATGGGACTATCCGGGAATGAGCAGTTCTTC. This chain links TRBV7-3 with TRBJ2-1; 7 nucleotides line up with TRBD2. Trimming cost V 3 bases and J 7 bases; bases outside gene matches: 9. The CDR3 is 15 amino acids. Germline assignment: CDR1 SGHTA and CDR2 FQGTGA.

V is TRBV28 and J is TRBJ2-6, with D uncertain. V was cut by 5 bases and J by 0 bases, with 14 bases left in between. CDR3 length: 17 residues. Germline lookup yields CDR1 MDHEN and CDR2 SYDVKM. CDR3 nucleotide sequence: TGTGCCAGCAGTAGCCCGCGGTCCCCCTCTGGGGCCAACGTCCTGACTTTC. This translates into CASSSPRSPSGANVLTF.

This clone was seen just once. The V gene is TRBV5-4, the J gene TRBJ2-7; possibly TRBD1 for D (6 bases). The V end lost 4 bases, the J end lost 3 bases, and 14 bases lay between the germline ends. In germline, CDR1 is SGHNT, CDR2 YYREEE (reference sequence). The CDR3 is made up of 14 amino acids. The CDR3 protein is CASSDNRVRYEQYF. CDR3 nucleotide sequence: TGTGCCAGCAGCGATAACAGGGTTCGCTACGAGCAGTACTTC.

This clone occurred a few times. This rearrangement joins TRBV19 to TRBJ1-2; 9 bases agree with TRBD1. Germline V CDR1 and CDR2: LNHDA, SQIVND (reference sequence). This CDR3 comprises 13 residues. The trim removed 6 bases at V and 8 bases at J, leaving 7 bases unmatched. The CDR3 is CASSLRDREGYTF. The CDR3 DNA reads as TGTGCCAGTAGCCTCCGGGACAGGGAGGGCTACACCTTC.

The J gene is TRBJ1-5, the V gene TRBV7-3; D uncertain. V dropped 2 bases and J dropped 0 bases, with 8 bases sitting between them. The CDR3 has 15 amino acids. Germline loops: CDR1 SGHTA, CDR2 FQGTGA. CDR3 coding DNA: TGTGCCAGCAGCTTACAGGTAGGTAGCAATCAGCCCCAGCATTTT. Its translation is CASSLQVGSNQPQHF. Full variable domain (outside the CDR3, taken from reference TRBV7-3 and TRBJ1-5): GAGVSQTPSNKVTEKGKYVELRCDPISGHTALYWYRQSLGQGPEFLIYFQGTGAADDSGLPNDRFFAVRPEGSVSTLKIQRTERGDSAVYLCASSLQVGSNQPQHFGDGTRLSIL.

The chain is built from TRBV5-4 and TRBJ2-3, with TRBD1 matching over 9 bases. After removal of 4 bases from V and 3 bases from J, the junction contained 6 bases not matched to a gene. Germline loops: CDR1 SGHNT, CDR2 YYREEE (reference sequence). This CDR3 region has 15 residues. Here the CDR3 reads CASSQAGQGTDTQYF. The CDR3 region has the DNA TGTGCCAGCAGCCAGGCGGGACAGGGTACAGATACGCAGTATTTT.

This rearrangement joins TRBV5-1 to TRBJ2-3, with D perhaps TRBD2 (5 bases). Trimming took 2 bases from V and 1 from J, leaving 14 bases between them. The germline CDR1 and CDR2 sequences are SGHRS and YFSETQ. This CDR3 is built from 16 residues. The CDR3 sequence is CASSFVARRGTDTQYF. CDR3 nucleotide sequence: TGCGCCAGCAGCTTTGTAGCGAGAAGGGGCACAGATACGCAGTATTTT.

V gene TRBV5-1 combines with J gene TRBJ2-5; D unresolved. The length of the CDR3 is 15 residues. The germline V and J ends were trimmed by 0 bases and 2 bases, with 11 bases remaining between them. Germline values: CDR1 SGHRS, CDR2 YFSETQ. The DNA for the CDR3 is TGCGCCAGCAGCTTGGGGTCAGGTACACAAGAGACCCAGTACTTC. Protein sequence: CASSLGSGTQETQYF. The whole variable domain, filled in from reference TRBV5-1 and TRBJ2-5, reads KAGVTQTPRYLIKTRGQQVTLSCSPISGHRSVSWYQQTPGQGLQFLFEYFSETQRNKGNFPGRFSGRQFSNSRSEMNVSTLELGDSALYLCASSLGSGTQETQYFGPGTRLLVL.

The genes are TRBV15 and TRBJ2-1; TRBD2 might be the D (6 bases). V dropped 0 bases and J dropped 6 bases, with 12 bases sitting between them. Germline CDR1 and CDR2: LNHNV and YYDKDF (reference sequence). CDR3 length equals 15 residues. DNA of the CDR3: TGTGCCACCAGCAGAGATAGGGCGGGATCCAATGAGCAGTTCTTC. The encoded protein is CATSRDRAGSNEQFF.